The 22 T cell receptor beta chains presented below share a single source sample, sequenced in a study of blood T cell repertoires in COVID-19. Repertoires were generated with immunoSEQ multiplex PCR, while TCRdb's copy carries only in-frame clones and drops some. Here the sample spans tens of thousands of clones, around 88% being singletons. What was sequenced was peripheral blood. Receptors originate from a man aged 55 to 70 with acute or convalescent COVID-19.

This chain connects TRBV19 to TRBJ2-7; D is ambiguous. V shed 1 base and J shed 3 bases, with 13 bases lying between them. CDR3 length: 15 residues. Germline CDR1 reads LNHDA; CDR2 reads SQIVND (reference sequence). CDR3 sequence (DNA): TGTGCCAGTAGTATAGGAGGAACAACCCACTACGAGCAGTACTTC. Protein sequence: CASSIGGTTHYEQYF.

The chain recombines TRBV3-1 (or the pseudogene TRBV3-2) with TRBJ1-1; D is uncertain. This CDR3 spans 12 amino acids. The V and J ends lost 3 bases and 4 bases respectively, with 6 bases between them. Germline loops: CDR1 LGHDT, CDR2 YNNKEL (reference sequence). CDR3 sequence: CASSHRGTEAFF. CDR3 DNA: TGTGCCAGCAGCCATCGGGGCACTGAAGCTTTCTTT.

The chain combines TRBV19 with TRBJ2-1; 8 bases align to TRBD1. This CDR3 is built from 15 residues. The junction had 10 bases not matched to a gene; V was cut back by 5 bases and J by 7 bases. Germline lookup yields CDR1 LNHDA and CDR2 SQIVND (reference sequence). CDR3 nucleotides: TGTGCCAGTAGTGTCCCCGGACAGGGTAGAAATGAGCAGTTCTTC. Amino acid sequence: CASSVPGQGRNEQFF.

The chain carries TRBV28 and TRBJ2-2; D remains unclear. Trimming removed 2 bases from V and 3 bases from J, with 7 bases in between. There are 14 residues in the CDR3. Germline CDR1 is MDHEN and CDR2 is SYDVKM. This chain's CDR3 is CASSLRRDTGELFF. The CDR3 DNA sequence: TGTGCCAGCAGTTTAAGGAGAGACACCGGGGAGCTGTTTTTT.

The chain has TRBV4-1 and TRBJ1-5, with D perhaps matching TRBD1 (5 bases). CDR1 MGHRA and CDR2 YSYEKL come from the germline V gene. The CDR3 consists of 16 residues. Trimming cost V 0 bases and J 4 bases, with 13 bases left between them. This CDR3 reads CASSQDPPGTNQPQHF. The CDR3 DNA follows: TGCGCCAGCAGCCAAGATCCCCCAGGGACTAATCAGCCCCAGCATTTT.

This sequence joins TRBV7-3 and TRBJ1-1, with 7 nucleotides matching TRBD1. Germline loops: CDR1 SGHTA, CDR2 FQGTGA. The CDR3 runs to 13 residues. The ends lost 3 bases at V and 4 bases at J; junction bases unmatched: 2. CDR3 DNA sequence: TGTGCCAGCAGCTTGACAGGGCTCACTGAAGCTTTCTTT. Its protein product is CASSLTGLTEAFF.

This chain connects TRBV7-9 to TRBJ1-4, with D hard to call. V lost 5 bases, J lost 1 base, and 14 bases lay in between. The CDR3 has 16 residues. CDR1 SEHNR and CDR2 FQNEAQ come from the germline V gene (reference sequence). The CDR3 DNA reads as TGTGCCAGCAGCGTCGCGTTTCGGGTAACTAATGAAAAACTGTTTTTT. Residues: CASSVAFRVTNEKLFF.

CDR3 protein: CSVEFGSSYEQYF. CDR3 DNA: TGCAGCGTTGAATTCGGGAGCTCCTACGAGCAGTACTTC. This chain connects TRBV29-1 to TRBJ2-7; the D gene is possibly TRBD2 (6 bases). Trimming cost V 2 bases and J 0 bases, with 8 bases left between them. The CDR3 runs 13 residues. Germline V gene lookup returns CDR1 SQVTM and CDR2 ANQGSEA.

CDR3 DNA sequence: TGCGCCAGCAGTGAGAGGACAGGGGTAACCGGGGAGCTGTTTTTT. It yields the protein CASSERTGVTGELFF. The chain employs TRBV10-2 and TRBJ2-2; 9 nucleotides line up with TRBD1. The germline V gene has CDR1 WSHSY and CDR2 SAAADI. This CDR3 has 15 amino acids. V lost 2 bases, J lost 5 bases, and 3 bases stayed unmatched.

This clone was counted only a few times. The chain employs TRBV15 and TRBJ2-5; weak D call: TRBD2 (6 bases). V shed 0 bases and J shed 2 bases, with 13 bases lying between them. Germline V gene data show CDR1 as LNHNV and CDR2 as YYDKDF (reference sequence). CDR3 length: 16 residues. The CDR3 is CATSRDYLGGQETQYF. The DNA of the CDR3 is TGTGCCACCAGCAGAGATTATTTGGGGGGACAAGAGACCCAGTACTTC.

The V call is TRBV7-2, the J call TRBJ2-5, with a possible D match to TRBD1 (6 bases). Germline V gene data show CDR1 as SGHTA and CDR2 as FQGNSA. Trimming took 8 bases from V and 1 from J, leaving 11 bases between them. The CDR3 covers 13 residues. The CDR3 DNA reads TGTGCCAGCCTCACAGGGACCCAAGAGACCCAGTACTTC. Translating gives CASLTGTQETQYF.

CDR3 sequence reads: CAWSRRKTEGYGYTF. Here the CDR3 DNA reads TGTGCCTGGAGCCGGAGGAAGACGGAAGGCTATGGCTACACCTTC. The chain uses TRBV30 and TRBJ1-2, with unresolved D. The CDR3 covers 15 residues. The germline V gene has CDR1 GTSNPN and CDR2 SVGIG (reference sequence). V lost 3 bases, J lost 4 bases, and 18 bases lay in between.

This sequence joins TRBV2 and TRBJ2-7, with D possibly matching TRBD1 (5 bases). This CDR3 region has 14 residues. Germline CDR1 reads SNHLY; CDR2 reads FYNNEI. V shed 3 bases and J shed 2 bases, with 11 bases lying between them. CDR3 sequence (DNA): TGTGCCAGCAGTGAGCAGGGTCTAACCTACGAGCAGTACTTC. Its protein product is CASSEQGLTYEQYF.

The chain employs TRBV28 and TRBJ2-1; the D is unclear. This CDR3 contains 12 residues. The V and J ends lost 6 bases and 4 bases respectively, with 7 bases between them. CDR1 is MDHEN and CDR2 is SYDVKM in the germline V gene. CDR3 region: CASSFSYNEQFF. CDR3 nucleotide sequence: TGTGCCAGCAGCTTTTCTTACAATGAGCAGTTCTTC.

The chain employs TRBV2 and TRBJ2-1; 9 bases line up with TRBD2. The germline gives CDR1 SNHLY, CDR2 FYNNEI. Trimming removed 5 bases from V and 10 bases from J; junction bases left unmatched: 9. CDR3 length equals 14 residues. This CDR3 is CASSPRTSAGEQFF. The CDR3 DNA follows: TGTGCCAGCAGTCCTCGGACTAGCGCGGGGGAGCAGTTCTTC. Full variable domain (remainder filled in from reference TRBV2 and TRBJ2-1): EPEVTQTPSHQVTQMGQEVILRCVPISNHLYFYWYRQILGQKVEFLVSFYNNEISEKSEIFDDQFSVERPDGSNFTLKIRSTKLEDSAMYFCASSPRTSAGEQFFGPGTRLTVL.

The chain links TRBV2 to TRBJ2-7; a possible D gene is TRBD1 (5 bases). Germline assignment: CDR1 SNHLY and CDR2 FYNNEI. The CDR3 extends over 14 amino acids. The V end lost 6 bases, the J end lost 1 base, and 13 bases lay between the germline ends. The CDR3 sequence is CASSPDSQSYEQYF. The CDR3, as DNA: TGTGCCAGCAGCCCTGACAGTCAGTCCTACGAGCAGTACTTC.

The CDR3: CAWSTVYAEAFF. In DNA, the CDR3 is TGTGCCTGGAGTACAGTTTACGCTGAAGCTTTCTTT. This rearrangement joins TRBV30 to TRBJ1-1, with D unresolved. The V and J ends lost 2 bases and 6 bases respectively, with 10 bases between them. The CDR3 extends over 12 amino acids. Germline-derived CDR1 and CDR2 are GTSNPN and SVGIG (reference sequence).

This clone has a handful of counts. CDR3 sequence: CASSLGTGAGANVLTF. CDR3 bases: TGTGCCAGTAGTTTGGGGACAGGGGCAGGGGCCAACGTCCTGACTTTC. This chain links TRBV19 with TRBJ2-6, with TRBD1 matching 10 bases. CDR3 length equals 16 residues. V lost 5 bases, J lost 4 bases, and 5 bases stayed unmatched. Germline loops: CDR1 LNHDA, CDR2 SQIVND (reference sequence).

The chain employs TRBV11-3 and TRBJ2-5; D perhaps matches TRBD2 (6 bases). Trimming removed 1 base from V and 0 bases from J, with 6 bases in between. The CDR3 length is 14 residues. Germline CDR1 and CDR2: SGHNT and YENEEA. The DNA for the CDR3 is TGTGCCAGCAGCTTAGGCGGGGACCAAGAGACCCAGTACTTC. This sequence encodes CASSLGGDQETQYF.

The chain uses TRBV2 and TRBJ1-5, with D hard to call. In germline, CDR1 is SNHLY, CDR2 FYNNEI. The length of the CDR3 is 15 residues. The germline V and J ends were trimmed by 7 bases and 0 bases, with 13 bases remaining between them. CDR3 DNA sequence: TGTGCCAGCACTCAACAGAGCTATAGCAATCAGCCCCAGCATTTT. This translates into CASTQQSYSNQPQHF.

The V and J genes are TRBV2 and TRBJ1-3; D uncertain. The CDR3 is 13 residues long. The germline V gene has CDR1 SNHLY and CDR2 FYNNEI. Trimming cost V 7 bases and J 0 bases, with 7 bases left between them. CDR3 protein: CASTGYSGNTIYF. For the CDR3, the DNA is TGTGCCAGCACCGGGTACTCTGGAAACACCATATATTTT.

This chain uses TRBV28 with TRBJ2-1, with 14 positions matching TRBD2. This CDR3 has 16 amino acids. The J segment lost 10 bases and the V segment lost 6 bases, leaving 11 bases of the junction unmatched. Germline CDR1 is MDHEN and CDR2 is SYDVKM. The CDR3 DNA sequence: TGTGCCAGCAGCCCTCTTCCGGGACTAGCGGGAGCCGAGCAGTTCTTC. This encodes CASSPLPGLAGAEQFF.